Sequencing of this T cell receptor (beta chain) was carried out in a study of OX40 agonist ivuxolimab in advanced cancers. Across the study: The patients received agonistic anti-OX40 (CD134) antibody ivuxolimab. Of the participants, approximately 36% had some prior anti-PD-1, anti-PD-L1 or anti-CTLA-4 therapy, which was allowed.

This table comes from immunoSEQ multiplex PCR, and its TCRdb copy is limited to in-frame clones, with some not included. Here the sample spans 90,000 to 100,000 clones, 91% being singletons. This CDR3 is built from 14 residues. Germline V lookup: CDR1 LNHNV, CDR2 YYDKDF (reference sequence). Trimming removed 6 bases from V and 7 bases from J; junction bases left unmatched: 9. In the case of this clone: No antigen is known for it.

General observations from the study: Clonal expansion among partial responders at 0.1-3.0 mg/kg ranked near the lowest. The average count of expanded clones was higher among CD8+ T cells than among CD4+.

The material sequenced was CD4+ or CD8+ T cells sorted from blood, taken in a trial of the OX40 agonist ivuxolimab. The receptor was derived from an adult with an advanced solid tumor such as melanoma, head and neck, liver or kidney cancer. J is TRBJ1-2 and V is TRBV15, with 9 positions matching TRBD1. For the CDR3, the DNA is TGTGCCACCAGATGGACAGGGGCCCCCGGTGGCTACACCTTC. Amino acids: CATRWTGAPGGYTF.